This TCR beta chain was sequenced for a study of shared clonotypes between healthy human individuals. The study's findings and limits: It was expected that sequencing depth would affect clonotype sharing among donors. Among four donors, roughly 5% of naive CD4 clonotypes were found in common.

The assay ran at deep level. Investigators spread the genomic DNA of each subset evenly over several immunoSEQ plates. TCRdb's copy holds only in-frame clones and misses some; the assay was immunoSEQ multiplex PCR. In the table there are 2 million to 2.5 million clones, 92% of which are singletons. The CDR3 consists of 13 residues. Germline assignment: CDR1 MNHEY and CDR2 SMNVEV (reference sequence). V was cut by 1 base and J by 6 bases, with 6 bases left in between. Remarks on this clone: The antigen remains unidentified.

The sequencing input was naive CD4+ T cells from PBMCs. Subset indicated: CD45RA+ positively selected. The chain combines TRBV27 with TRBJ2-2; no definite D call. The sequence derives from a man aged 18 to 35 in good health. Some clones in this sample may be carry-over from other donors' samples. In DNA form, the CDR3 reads TGTGCCAGCAGTTTATTTTTGCCCGGGGAGCTGTTTTTT. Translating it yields CASSLFLPGELFF.